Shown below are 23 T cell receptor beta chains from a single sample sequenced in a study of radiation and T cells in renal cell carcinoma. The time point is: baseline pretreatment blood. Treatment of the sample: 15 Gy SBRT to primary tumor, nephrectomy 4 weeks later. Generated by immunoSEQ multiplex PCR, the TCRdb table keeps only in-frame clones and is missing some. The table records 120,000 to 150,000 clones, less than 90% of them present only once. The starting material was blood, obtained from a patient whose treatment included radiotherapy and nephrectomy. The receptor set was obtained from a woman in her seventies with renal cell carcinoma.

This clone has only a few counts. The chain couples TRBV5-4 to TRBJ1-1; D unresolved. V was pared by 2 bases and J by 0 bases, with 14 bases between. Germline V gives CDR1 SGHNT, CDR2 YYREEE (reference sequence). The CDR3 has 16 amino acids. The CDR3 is CASSFPSSFMNTEAFF. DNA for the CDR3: TGTGCCAGCAGCTTCCCTTCATCATTCATGAACACTGAAGCTTTCTTT.

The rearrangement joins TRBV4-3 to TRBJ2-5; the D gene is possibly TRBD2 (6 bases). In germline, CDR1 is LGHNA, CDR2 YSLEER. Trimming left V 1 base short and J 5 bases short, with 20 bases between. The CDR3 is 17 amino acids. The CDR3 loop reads CASSQGGTWGVGETQYF. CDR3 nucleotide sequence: TGCGCCAGCAGCCAAGGCGGAACATGGGGGGTCGGGGAGACCCAGTACTTC.

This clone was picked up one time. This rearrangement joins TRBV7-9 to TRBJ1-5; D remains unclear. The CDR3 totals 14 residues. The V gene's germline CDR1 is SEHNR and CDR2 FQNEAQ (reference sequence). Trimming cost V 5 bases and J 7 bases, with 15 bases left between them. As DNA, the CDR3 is TGTGCCAGCAGCCCCGAACTTCTTCTCCAGCCCCAGCATTTT. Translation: CASSPELLLQPQHF.

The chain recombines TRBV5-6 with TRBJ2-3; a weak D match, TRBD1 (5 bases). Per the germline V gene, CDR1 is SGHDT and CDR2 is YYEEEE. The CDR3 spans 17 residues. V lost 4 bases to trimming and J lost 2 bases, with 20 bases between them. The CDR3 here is CASSQRFGAEITDTQYF. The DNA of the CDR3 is TGTGCCAGCAGCCAGCGCTTTGGGGCCGAGATCACAGATACGCAGTATTTT.

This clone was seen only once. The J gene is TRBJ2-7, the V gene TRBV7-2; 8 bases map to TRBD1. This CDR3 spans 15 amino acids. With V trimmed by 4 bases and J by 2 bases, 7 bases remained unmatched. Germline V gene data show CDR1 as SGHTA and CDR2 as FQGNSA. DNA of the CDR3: TGTGCCAGCAGCTCCGGGACAGGCGTCCCCTACGAGCAGTACTTC. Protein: CASSSGTGVPYEQYF.

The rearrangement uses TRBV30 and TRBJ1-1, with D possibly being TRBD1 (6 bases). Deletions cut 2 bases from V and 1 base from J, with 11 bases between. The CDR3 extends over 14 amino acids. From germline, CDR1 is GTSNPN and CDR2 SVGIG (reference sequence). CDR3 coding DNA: TGTGCCTGGAGTCCGGGGGCTACGAACACTGAAGCTTTCTTT. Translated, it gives CAWSPGATNTEAFF.

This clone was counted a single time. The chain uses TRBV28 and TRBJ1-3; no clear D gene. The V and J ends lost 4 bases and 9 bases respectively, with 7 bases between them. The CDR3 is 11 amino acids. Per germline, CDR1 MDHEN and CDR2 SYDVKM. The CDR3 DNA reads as TGTGCCAGCAGTTCGGTCGGCACCATATATTTT. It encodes CASSSVGTIYF.

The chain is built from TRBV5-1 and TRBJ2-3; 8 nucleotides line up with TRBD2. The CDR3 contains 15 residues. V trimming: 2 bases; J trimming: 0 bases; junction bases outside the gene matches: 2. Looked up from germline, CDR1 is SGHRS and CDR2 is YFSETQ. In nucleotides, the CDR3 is TGCGCCAGCAGCTTACTAGCGGATAGCACAGATACGCAGTATTTT. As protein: CASSLLADSTDTQYF.

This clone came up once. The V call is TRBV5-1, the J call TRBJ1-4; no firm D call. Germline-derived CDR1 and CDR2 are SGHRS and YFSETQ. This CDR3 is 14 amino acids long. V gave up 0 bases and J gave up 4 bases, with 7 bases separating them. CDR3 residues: CASSLGRLNEKLFF. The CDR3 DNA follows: TGCGCCAGCAGCTTGGGTCGGCTTAATGAAAAACTGTTTTTT.

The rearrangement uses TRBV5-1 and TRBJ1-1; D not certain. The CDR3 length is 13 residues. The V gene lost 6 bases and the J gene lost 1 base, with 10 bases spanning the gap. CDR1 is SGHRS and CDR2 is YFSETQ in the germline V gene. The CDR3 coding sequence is TGCGCCAGCACTCCTCGGGGGAACACTGAAGCTTTCTTT. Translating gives CASTPRGNTEAFF.

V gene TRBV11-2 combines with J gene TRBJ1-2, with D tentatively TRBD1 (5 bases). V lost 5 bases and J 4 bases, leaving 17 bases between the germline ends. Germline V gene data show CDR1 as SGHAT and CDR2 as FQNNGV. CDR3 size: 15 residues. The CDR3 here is CASSPGTWTSYGYTF. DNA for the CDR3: TGTGCCAGCAGCCCCGGGACGTGGACTTCCTATGGCTACACCTTC.

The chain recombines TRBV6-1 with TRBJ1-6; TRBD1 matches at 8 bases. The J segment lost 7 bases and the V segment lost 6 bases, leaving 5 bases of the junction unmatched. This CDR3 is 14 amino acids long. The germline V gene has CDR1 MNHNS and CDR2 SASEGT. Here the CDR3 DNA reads TGTGCCAGCAGCCTTGGACAGGGAAATTCACCCCTCCACTTT. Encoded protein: CASSLGQGNSPLHF.

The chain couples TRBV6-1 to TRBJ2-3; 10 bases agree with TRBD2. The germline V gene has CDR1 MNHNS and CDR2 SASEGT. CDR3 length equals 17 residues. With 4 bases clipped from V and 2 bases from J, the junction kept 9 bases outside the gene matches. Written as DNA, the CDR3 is TGTGCCAGCAGTGCCTATGGACTAGCGGTTATCACAGATACGCAGTATTTT. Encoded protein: CASSAYGLAVITDTQYF.

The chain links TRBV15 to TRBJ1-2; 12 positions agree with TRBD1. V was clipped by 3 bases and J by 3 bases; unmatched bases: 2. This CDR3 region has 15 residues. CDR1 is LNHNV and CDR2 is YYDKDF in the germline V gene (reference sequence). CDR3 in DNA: TGTGCCACCAGCAGGGGACAGGGGGCTGACTATGGCTACACCTTC. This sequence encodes CATSRGQGADYGYTF.

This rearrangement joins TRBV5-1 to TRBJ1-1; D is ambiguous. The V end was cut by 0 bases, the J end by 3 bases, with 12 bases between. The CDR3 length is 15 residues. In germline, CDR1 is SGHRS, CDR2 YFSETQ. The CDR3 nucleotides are TGCGCCAGCAGCTTGGTAGGGTGGGAGGACACTGAAGCTTTCTTT. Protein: CASSLVGWEDTEAFF.

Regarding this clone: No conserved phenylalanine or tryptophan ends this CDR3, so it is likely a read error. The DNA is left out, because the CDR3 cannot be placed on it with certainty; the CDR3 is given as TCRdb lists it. The CDR3 protein is CASSLAGTAVFS. This sequence joins TRBV5-6 and TRBJ2-7. The CDR3 is 12 residues long, counting both termini. Germline CDR1 SGHDT, CDR2 YYEEEE.

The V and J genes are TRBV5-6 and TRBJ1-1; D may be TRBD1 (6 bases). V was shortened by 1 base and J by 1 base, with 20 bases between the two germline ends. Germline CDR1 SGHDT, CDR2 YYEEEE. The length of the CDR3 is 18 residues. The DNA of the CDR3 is TGTGCCAGCAGCTTGTCCGGGACAAGGAACTACGCGAACACTGAAGCTTTCTTT. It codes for CASSLSGTRNYANTEAFF.

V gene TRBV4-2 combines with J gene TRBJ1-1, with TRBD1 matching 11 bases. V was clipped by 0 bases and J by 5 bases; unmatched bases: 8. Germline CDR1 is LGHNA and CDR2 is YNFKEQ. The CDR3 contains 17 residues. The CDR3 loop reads CASSQERTGGAGTEAFF. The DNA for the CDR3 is TGTGCCAGCAGCCAAGAAAGGACAGGGGGCGCTGGAACTGAAGCTTTCTTT.

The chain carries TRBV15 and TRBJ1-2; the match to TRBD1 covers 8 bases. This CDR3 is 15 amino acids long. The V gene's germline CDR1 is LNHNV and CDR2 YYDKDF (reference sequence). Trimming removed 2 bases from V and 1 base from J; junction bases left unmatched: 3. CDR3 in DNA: TGTGCCACCAGCAGATGGACAGGGAGTAACTATGGCTACACCTTC. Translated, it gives CATSRWTGSNYGYTF.

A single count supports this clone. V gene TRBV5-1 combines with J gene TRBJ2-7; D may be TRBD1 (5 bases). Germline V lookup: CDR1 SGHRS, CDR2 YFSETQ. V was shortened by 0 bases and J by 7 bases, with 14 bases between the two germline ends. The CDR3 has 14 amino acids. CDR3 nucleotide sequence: TGCGCCAGCAGCTTGGGGGGCGCGTCAGGGGAGCAGTACTTC. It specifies CASSLGGASGEQYF. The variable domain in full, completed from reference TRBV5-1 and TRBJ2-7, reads KAGVTQTPRYLIKTRGQQVTLSCSPISGHRSVSWYQQTPGQGLQFLFEYFSETQRNKGNFPGRFSGRQFSNSRSEMNVSTLELGDSALYLCASSLGGASGEQYFGPGTRLTVT.

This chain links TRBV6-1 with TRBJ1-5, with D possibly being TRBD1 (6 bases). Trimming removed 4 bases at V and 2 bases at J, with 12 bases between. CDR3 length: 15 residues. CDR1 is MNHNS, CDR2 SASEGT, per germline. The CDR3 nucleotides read TGTGCCAGCAGTGTTGGGACATTCGGCAATCAGCCCCAGCATTTT. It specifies CASSVGTFGNQPQHF.

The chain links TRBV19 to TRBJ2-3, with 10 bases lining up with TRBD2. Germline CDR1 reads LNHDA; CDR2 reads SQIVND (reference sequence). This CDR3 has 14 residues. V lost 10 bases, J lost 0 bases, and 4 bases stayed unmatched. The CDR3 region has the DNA TGTGCCACAACTAGCGGGGTGAGCACAGATACGCAGTATTTT. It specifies CATTSGVSTDTQYF.

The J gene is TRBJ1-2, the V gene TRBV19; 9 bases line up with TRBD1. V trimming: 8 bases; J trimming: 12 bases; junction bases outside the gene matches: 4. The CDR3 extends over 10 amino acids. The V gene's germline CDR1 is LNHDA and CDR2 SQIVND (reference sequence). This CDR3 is CASSDRGHTF. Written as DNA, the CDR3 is TGTGCCAGTTCGGACAGGGGTCACACCTTC.